The 21 T cell receptor beta chains presented below share a single source sample, sequenced in a study of technical replicates of blood from a few donors. TCRdb's copy holds only in-frame clones and misses some; the assay was immunoSEQ multiplex PCR. Of fewer than 90,000 clones in the sample, around 92% were seen once. Sequencing was done on a sample of T cells isolated from PBMCs. These receptors all come from a human donor in good health.

This rearrangement joins TRBV7-2 to TRBJ1-2; 8 nucleotides agree with TRBD1. Germline V CDR1 and CDR2: SGHTA, FQGNSA. With 5 bases clipped from V and 7 bases from J, the junction kept 6 bases outside the gene matches. This CDR3 has 13 residues. The CDR3 reads CASSLQGARGYTF. CDR3 bases: TGTGCCAGCAGCCTGCAGGGGGCGCGTGGCTACACCTTC.

V gene TRBV9 combines with J gene TRBJ2-1; tentative D call: TRBD1 (5 bases). CDR1 SGDLS and CDR2 YYNGEE come from the germline V gene. The V end lost 5 bases, the J end lost 8 bases, and 11 bases lay between the germline ends. The CDR3 runs to 12 residues. The CDR3 here is CASRGRLDEQFF. In DNA, the CDR3 is TGTGCCAGCAGGGGGCGCTTGGATGAGCAGTTCTTC. The variable domain in full, completed from reference TRBV9 and TRBJ2-1, reads DSGVTQTPKHLITATGQRVTLRCSPRSGDLSVYWYQQSLDQGLQFLIQYYNGEERAKGNILERFSAQQFPDLHSELNLSSLELGDSALYFCASRGRLDEQFFGPGTRLTVL.

This chain links TRBV19 with TRBJ2-7; 7 bases agree with TRBD2. V trimming: 3 bases; J trimming: 3 bases; junction bases outside the gene matches: 5. The CDR3 runs to 14 residues. Germline V lookup: CDR1 LNHDA, CDR2 SQIVND (reference sequence). In DNA, the CDR3 is TGTGCCAGTAGTATTTCCGCTAGCGGCTACGAGCAGTACTTC. Its translation: CASSISASGYEQYF.

J is TRBJ2-7 and V is TRBV27, with a weak D call TRBD2 (5 bases). Trimming took 3 bases from V and 12 from J, leaving 21 bases between them. The CDR3 is 14 residues long. The germline CDR1 and CDR2 sequences are MNHEY and SMNVEV (reference sequence). The CDR3 sequence: CASSFSAGVSGRYF. The CDR3 DNA is TGTGCCAGCAGTTTTTCCGCGGGTGTTTCGGGTCGGTACTTC.

The chain uses TRBV6-6 and TRBJ2-7; tentatively, D is TRBD2 (6 bases). V lost 2 bases to trimming and J lost 3 bases, with 11 bases between them. The germline V gene has CDR1 MNHNY and CDR2 SVGAGI (reference sequence). The CDR3 is 14 residues long. CDR3 amino acids: CASSYPGGRYEQYF. CDR3 nucleotide sequence: TGTGCCAGCAGTTACCCCGGGGGTCGCTACGAGCAGTACTTC.

This clone was observed once. The chain links TRBV4-1 to TRBJ1-1; no firm D call. The length of the CDR3 is 15 residues. Trimming removed 0 bases from V and 4 bases from J, with 12 bases in between. Germline CDR1 MGHRA, CDR2 YSYEKL. The CDR3 DNA follows: TGCGCCAGCAGCCAAGAACCAGGAGGAATCACTGAAGCTTTCTTT. It yields the protein CASSQEPGGITEAFF.

This rearrangement joins TRBV15 to TRBJ1-2; 7 nucleotides line up with TRBD1. Germline CDR1 reads LNHNV; CDR2 reads YYDKDF (reference sequence). Losses at the gene ends were 0 bases for V and 3 bases for J; bases not matched to a gene: 4. This CDR3 is built from 15 residues. Here the CDR3 reads CATSRDRGPDYGYTF. The CDR3 DNA sequence: TGTGCCACCAGCAGAGATAGGGGGCCTGACTATGGCTACACCTTC.

V is TRBV9 and J is TRBJ1-1, with D tentatively TRBD1 (5 bases). The CDR3 is made up of 16 amino acids. With 4 bases removed from V and 1 base from J, the gap between germline ends came to 17 bases. CDR1 SGDLS and CDR2 YYNGEE come from the germline V gene. DNA of the CDR3: TGTGCCAGCAGCACCTCTGGGGGGGTGCCGAACACTGAAGCTTTCTTT. It specifies CASSTSGGVPNTEAFF.

The chain joins TRBV27 to TRBJ2-6, with 8 bases identical to TRBD1. Germline CDR1 is MNHEY and CDR2 is SMNVEV (reference sequence). This CDR3 spans 18 amino acids. The V segment lost 4 bases and the J segment 0 bases; nucleotides outside the gene matches: 8. The CDR3 nucleotides are TGTGCCAGCAGTTCATACACAGGGGGTTTCTCTGGGGCCAACGTCCTGACTTTC. Its protein product is CASSSYTGGFSGANVLTF. Supplemented by reference TRBV27 and TRBJ2-6, the full variable domain reads EAQVTQNPRYLITVTGKKLTVTCSQNMNHEYMSWYRQDPGLGLRQIYYSMNVEVTDKGDVPEGYKVSRKEKRNFPLILESPSPNQTSLYFCASSSYTGGFSGANVLTFGAGSRLTVL.

A word on this clone: A much larger clonotype is one base distant, so this may be a read error. The CDR3 loop is CASSLDMNTEAFF. In DNA form, the CDR3 reads TGTGCCAGCAGCTTAGACATGAACACTGAAGCTTTCTTT. The gene calls are TRBV7-3 and TRBJ1-1; D gene ambiguous. The V gene lost 2 bases and the J gene lost 0 bases, with 4 bases spanning the gap. CDR1 SGHTA and CDR2 FQGTGA come from the germline V gene. This CDR3 has 13 residues.

This clone was seen more than once but under ten times. The rearrangement joins TRBV28 to TRBJ1-1; 8 nucleotides align to TRBD1. The germline V gene encodes CDR1 MDHEN and CDR2 SYDVKM. This CDR3 is 15 amino acids long. V trimming: 5 bases; J trimming: 7 bases; junction bases outside the gene matches: 12. This chain's CDR3 is CASSVSTGGEGEAFF. The CDR3, as DNA: TGTGCCAGCAGTGTCTCAACAGGGGGAGAAGGTGAAGCTTTCTTT.

The table lists this clone with a count of one. CDR3 coding DNA: TGTGCCATGGGGGAGGTCGGCAATCAGCCCCAGCATTTT. This codes for CAMGEVGNQPQHF. The V call is TRBV10-3, the J call TRBJ1-5; tentatively, D is TRBD1 (5 bases). CDR1 ENHRY and CDR2 SYGVKD come from the germline V gene. The V end lost 9 bases, the J end lost 2 bases, and 11 bases lay between the germline ends. The CDR3 extends over 13 amino acids.

The V gene is TRBV6-5, the J gene TRBJ2-1; tentatively, D is TRBD1 (6 bases). This CDR3 is built from 13 residues. Trimming stripped 6 bases from V and 8 bases from J, with 14 bases between. The germline V gene has CDR1 MNHEY and CDR2 SVGAGI. DNA for the CDR3: TGTGCCAGCAGGAACCCACAGGGCGATGAGCAGTTCTTC. Its translation is CASRNPQGDEQFF.

The DNA of the CDR3 is TGTGCCAGCAGCGGCGGGGACGGGCCTTATAGTGGCTACACCTTC. Protein: CASSGGDGPYSGYTF. This chain joins TRBV28 and TRBJ1-2, with a possible D match to TRBD1 (5 bases). The CDR3 length is 15 residues. Trimming cost V 6 bases and J 7 bases, with 21 bases left between them. Germline V gene data show CDR1 as MDHEN and CDR2 as SYDVKM.

V is TRBV2 and J is TRBJ1-4, with no clear D. V was pared by 8 bases and J by 5 bases, with 15 bases between. Germline CDR1 SNHLY, CDR2 FYNNEI. The CDR3 runs to 14 residues. The CDR3, as DNA: TGTGCCAGCCTTACGGAGGCGGGGAATGAAAAACTGTTTTTT. Translating it yields CASLTEAGNEKLFF.

The chain joins TRBV4-1 to TRBJ2-1; 9 bases are a match to TRBD2. CDR3 length: 17 amino acids. Germline values: CDR1 MGHRA, CDR2 YSYEKL. The trim removed 3 bases at V and 0 bases at J, leaving 6 bases unmatched. The CDR3: CASSQVGGRASYNEQFF. Written as DNA, the CDR3 is TGCGCCAGCAGCCAGGTAGGCGGGAGGGCCTCCTACAATGAGCAGTTCTTC.

V gene TRBV7-9 combines with J gene TRBJ2-1, with a weak D call TRBD2 (6 bases). Trimming cost V 1 base and J 7 bases, with 11 bases left between them. Germline lookup yields CDR1 SEHNR and CDR2 FQNEAQ (reference sequence). The length of the CDR3 is 14 residues. Here the CDR3 reads CASSLEFSGNEQFF. The CDR3 DNA sequence: TGTGCCAGCAGCTTAGAATTCAGCGGGAATGAGCAGTTCTTC. Supplemented by reference TRBV7-9 and TRBJ2-1, the full variable domain reads DTGVSQNPRHKITKRGQNVTFRCDPISEHNRLYWYRQTLGQGPEFLTYFQNEAQLEKSRLLSDRFSAERPKGSFSTLEIQRTEQGDSAMYLCASSLEFSGNEQFFGPGTRLTVL.

V gene TRBV6-5 combines with J gene TRBJ1-2; TRBD1 aligns across 9 bases. Trimming took 6 bases from V and 4 from J; bases not matched to a gene: 0. This CDR3 has 12 amino acids. Per germline, CDR1 MNHEY and CDR2 SVGAGI. The CDR3 DNA reads as TGTGCCAGCAGGACAGGGGGCTATGGCTACACCTTC. Its protein product is CASRTGGYGYTF.

This sequence joins TRBV27 and TRBJ1-5; 8 bases fit TRBD1. Per germline, CDR1 MNHEY and CDR2 SMNVEV (reference sequence). This CDR3 is built from 14 residues. V lost 3 bases and J lost 6; bases outside the gene matches: 4. The DNA for the CDR3 is TGTGCCAGCAGTTTCCTACAGGGGGGTCAGCCCCAGCATTTT. As protein: CASSFLQGGQPQHF.

CDR3 residues: CASSQDSGTGNEKLFF. The CDR3 coding sequence is TGTGCCAGCAGCCAAGATTCCGGGACAGGGAATGAAAAACTGTTTTTT. The J gene is TRBJ1-4, the V gene TRBV4-2; 9 bases are shared with TRBD1. Germline CDR1 LGHNA, CDR2 YNFKEQ. The CDR3 has 16 amino acids. V was pared by 0 bases and J by 5 bases, with 4 bases of the junction left unmatched.

The gene calls are TRBV27 and TRBJ1-2; TRBD1 aligns across 7 bases. The germline V gene encodes CDR1 MNHEY and CDR2 SMNVEV (reference sequence). The CDR3 totals 14 residues. J was trimmed by 7 bases and V by 5 bases; bases with no gene match: 10. The CDR3 DNA reads TGTGCCAGCAGTACACAGAACAGGGGAGGTGGCTACACCTTC. Protein product: CASSTQNRGGGYTF.